The following is a T cell receptor beta chain sequence with its context. The sample comes from a study of cytomegalovirus exposure and HLA in healthy donors. The study ran its PCR with 60 Vbeta and 13 Jbeta primers. Method: immunoSEQ multiplex PCR; TCRdb's copy keeps in-frame clones and lacks some. The top ten hold roughly an eighth of the sample, which has some 76,000 clones, roughly four fifths seen once. V gave up 2 bases and J gave up 4 bases; unmatched junction bases: 2. The CDR3 totals 15 residues. Per germline, CDR1 MNHEY and CDR2 SVGAGI. This chain connects TRBV6-5 to TRBJ2-1; 10 bases align to TRBD2. Sequencing was carried out using PBMCs. The TCR was taken from a male donor in good health and CMV-seropositive. The CDR3: CASSYGTSAYNEQFF. The CDR3 DNA follows: TGTGCCAGCAGTTACGGGACTAGCGCATACAATGAGCAGTTCTTC.